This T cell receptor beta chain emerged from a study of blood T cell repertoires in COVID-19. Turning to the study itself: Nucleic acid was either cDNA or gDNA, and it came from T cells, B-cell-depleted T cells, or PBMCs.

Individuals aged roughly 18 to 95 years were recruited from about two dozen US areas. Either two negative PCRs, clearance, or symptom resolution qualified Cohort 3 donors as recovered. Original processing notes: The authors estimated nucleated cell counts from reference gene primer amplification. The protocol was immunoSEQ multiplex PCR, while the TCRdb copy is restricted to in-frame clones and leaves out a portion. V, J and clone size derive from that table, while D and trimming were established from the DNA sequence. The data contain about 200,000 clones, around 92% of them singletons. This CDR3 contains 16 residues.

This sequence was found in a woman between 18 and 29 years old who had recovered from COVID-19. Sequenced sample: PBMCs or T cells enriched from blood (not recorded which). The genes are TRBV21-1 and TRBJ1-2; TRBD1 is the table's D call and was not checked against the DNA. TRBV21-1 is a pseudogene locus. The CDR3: CASRKKTHTGADGYTF. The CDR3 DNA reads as TGTGCCAGCAGGAAAAAAACTCACACAGGTGCGGATGGCTACACCTTC.